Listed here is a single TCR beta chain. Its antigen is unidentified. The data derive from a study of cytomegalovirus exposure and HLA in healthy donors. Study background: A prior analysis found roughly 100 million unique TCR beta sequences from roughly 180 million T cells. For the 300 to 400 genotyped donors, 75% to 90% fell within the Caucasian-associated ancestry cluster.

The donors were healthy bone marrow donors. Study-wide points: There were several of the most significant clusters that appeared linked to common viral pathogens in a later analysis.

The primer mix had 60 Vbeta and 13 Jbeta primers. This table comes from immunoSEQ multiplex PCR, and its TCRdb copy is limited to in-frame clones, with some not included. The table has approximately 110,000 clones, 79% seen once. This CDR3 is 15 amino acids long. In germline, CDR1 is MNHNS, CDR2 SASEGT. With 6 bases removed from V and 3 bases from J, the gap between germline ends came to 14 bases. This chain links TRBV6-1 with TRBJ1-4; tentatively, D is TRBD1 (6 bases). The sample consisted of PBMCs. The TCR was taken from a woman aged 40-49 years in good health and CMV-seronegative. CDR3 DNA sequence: TGTGCCAGCAGCCTAGAGACAGGCCCTAATGAAAAACTGTTTTTT. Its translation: CASSLETGPNEKLFF.